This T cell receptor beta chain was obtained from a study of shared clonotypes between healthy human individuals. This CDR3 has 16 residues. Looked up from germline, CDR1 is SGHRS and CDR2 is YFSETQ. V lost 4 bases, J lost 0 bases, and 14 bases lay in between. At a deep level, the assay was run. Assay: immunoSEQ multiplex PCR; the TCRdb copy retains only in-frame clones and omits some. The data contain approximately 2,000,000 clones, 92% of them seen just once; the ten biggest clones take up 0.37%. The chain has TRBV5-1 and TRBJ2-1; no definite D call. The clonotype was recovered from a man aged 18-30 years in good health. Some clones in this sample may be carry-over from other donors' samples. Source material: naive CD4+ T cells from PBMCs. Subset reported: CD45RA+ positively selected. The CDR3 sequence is CASSPGGGGSYNEQFF. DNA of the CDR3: TGCGCCAGCAGCCCGGGTGGTGGTGGCTCCTACAATGAGCAGTTCTTC.